A single count supports the clone carrying this T cell receptor beta chain. Sequencing was performed with immunoSEQ multiplex PCR; in TCRdb, only in-frame clones are kept and a portion is missing. The data show 90,000 or so clones, around 84% seen once. The entry originates in a study of blood T cell repertoires in COVID-19. The length of the CDR3 is 17 residues. The V segment lost 1 base and the J segment 3 bases; nucleotides outside the gene matches: 5. The germline V gene has CDR1 SGHTA and CDR2 FQGNSA. Sequenced input: peripheral blood. The clonotype was recovered from a man in his 60s with acute or convalescent COVID-19. The V call is TRBV7-2, the J call TRBJ2-6, with 8 positions matching TRBD2. Here the CDR3 reads CASSLGYAGGGANVLTF. The CDR3 nucleotides are TGTGCCAGCAGCTTAGGTTACGCGGGGGGTGGGGCCAACGTCCTGACTTTC.